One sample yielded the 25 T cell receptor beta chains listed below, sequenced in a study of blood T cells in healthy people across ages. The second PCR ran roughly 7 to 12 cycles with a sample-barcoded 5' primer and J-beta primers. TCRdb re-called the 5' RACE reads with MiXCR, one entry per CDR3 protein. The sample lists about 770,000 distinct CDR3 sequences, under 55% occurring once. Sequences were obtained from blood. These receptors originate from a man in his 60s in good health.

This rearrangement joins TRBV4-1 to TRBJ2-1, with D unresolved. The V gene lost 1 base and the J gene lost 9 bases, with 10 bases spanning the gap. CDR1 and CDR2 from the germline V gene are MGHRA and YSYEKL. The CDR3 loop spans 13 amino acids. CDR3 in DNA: TGCGCCAGCAGCCAAGTCGTCGTTGGTGAGCAGTTCTTC. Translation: CASSQVVVGEQFF.

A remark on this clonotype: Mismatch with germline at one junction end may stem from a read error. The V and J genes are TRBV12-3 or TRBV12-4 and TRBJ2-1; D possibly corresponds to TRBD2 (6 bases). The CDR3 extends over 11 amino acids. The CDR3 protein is CASTRGYEKFF. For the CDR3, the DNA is TGTGCCAGCACCCGGGGGTATGAGAAGTTCTTC.

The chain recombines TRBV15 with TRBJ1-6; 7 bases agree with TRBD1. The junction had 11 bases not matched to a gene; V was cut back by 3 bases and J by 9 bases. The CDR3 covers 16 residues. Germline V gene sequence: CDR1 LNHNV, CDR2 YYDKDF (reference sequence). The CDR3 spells CATSRREGDSVSPLHF. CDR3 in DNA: TGTGCCACCAGCAGGAGGGAAGGGGACAGTGTTTCACCCCTCCACTTT.

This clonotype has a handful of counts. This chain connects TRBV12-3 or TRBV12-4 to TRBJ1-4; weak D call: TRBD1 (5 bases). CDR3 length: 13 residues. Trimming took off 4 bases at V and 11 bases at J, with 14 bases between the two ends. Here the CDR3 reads CASSSPQGRKLFF. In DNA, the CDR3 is TGTGCCAGCAGTTCCCCCCAGGGTCGCAAACTGTTTTTT.

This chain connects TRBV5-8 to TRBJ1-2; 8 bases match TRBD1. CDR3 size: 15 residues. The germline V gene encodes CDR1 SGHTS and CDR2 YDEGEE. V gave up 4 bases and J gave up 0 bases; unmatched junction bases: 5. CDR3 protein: CASSTDRGPNYGYTF. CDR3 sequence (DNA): TGTGCCAGCAGCACCGACAGGGGACCTAACTATGGCTACACCTTC.

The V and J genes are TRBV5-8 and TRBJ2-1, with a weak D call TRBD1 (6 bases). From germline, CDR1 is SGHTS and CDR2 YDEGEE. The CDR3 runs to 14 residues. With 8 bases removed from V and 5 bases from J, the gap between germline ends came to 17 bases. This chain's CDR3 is CASLNRVEDNEQFF. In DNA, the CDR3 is TGTGCCAGTCTCAACAGGGTCGAGGACAATGAGCAGTTCTTC. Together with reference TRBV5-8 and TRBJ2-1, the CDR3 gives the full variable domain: EAGVTQSPTHLIKTRGQQATLRCSPISGHTSVYWYQQALGLGLQFLLWYDEGEERNRGNFPPRFSGRQFPNYSSELNVNALELEDSALYLCASLNRVEDNEQFFGPGTRLTVL.

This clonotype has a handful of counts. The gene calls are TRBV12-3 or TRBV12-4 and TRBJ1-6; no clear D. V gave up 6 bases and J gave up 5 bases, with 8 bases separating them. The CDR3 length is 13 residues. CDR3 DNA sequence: TGTGCCAGCAGCTCCCAAAATAATTCACCCCTCCACTTT. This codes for CASSSQNNSPLHF.

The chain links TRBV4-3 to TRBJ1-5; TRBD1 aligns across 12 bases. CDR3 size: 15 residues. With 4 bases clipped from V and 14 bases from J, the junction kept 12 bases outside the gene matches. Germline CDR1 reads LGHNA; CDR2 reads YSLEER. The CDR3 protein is CASSRDRDRGRPKHF. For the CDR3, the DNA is TGCGCCAGCAGCCGAGACCGGGACAGGGGGCGTCCCAAGCATTTT.

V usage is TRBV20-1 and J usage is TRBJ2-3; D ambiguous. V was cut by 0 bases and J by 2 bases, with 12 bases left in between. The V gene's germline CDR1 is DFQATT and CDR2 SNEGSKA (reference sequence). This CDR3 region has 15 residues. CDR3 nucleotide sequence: TGCAGTGCTAGAGAGTACAAGTGGTTCACAGATACGCAGTATTTT. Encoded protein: CSAREYKWFTDTQYF.

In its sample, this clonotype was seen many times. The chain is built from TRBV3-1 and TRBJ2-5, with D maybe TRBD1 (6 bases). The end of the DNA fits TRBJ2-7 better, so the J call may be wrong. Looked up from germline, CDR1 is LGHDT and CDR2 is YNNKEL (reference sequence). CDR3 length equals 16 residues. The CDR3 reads CASSQDKTGIVHEQYF. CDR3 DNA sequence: TGTGCCAGCAGCCAAGATAAGACAGGAATTGTCCACGAGCAGTACTTC.

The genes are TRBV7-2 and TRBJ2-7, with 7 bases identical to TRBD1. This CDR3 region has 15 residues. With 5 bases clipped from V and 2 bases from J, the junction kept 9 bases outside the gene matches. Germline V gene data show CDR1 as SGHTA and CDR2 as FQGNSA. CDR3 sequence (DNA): TGTGCCAGCAGCCCAGAGGCGCAGGGGGCCTACGAGCAGTACTTC. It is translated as CASSPEAQGAYEQYF.

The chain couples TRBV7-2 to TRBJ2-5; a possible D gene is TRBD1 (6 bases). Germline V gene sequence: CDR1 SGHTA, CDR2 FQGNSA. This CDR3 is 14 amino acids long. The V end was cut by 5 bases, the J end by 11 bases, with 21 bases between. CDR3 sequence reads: CASSPRGYNHEQYF. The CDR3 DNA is TGTGCCAGCAGCCCGAGGGGGTATAACCATGAGCAGTACTTC.

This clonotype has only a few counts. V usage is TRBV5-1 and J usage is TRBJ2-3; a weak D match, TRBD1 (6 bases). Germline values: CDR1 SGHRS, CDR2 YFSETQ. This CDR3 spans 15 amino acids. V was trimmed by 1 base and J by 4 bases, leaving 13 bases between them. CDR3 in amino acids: CASSLSRDTADTQYF. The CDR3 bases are TGCGCCAGCAGCTTGAGCCGGGACACGGCAGATACGCAGTATTTT.

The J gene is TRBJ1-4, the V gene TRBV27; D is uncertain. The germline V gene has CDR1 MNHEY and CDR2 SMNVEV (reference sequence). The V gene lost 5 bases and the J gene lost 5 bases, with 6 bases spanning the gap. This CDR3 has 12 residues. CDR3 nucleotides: TGTGCCAGCAGTCGGATAAATGAAAAACTGTTTTTT. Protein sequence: CASSRINEKLFF.

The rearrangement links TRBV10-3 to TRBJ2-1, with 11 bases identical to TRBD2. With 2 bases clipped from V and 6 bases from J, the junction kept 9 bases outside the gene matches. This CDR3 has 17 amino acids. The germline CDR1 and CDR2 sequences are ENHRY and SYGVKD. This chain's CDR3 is CAISEGTGTSGSNEQFF. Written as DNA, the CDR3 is TGTGCCATCAGTGAGGGAACCGGGACTAGCGGCAGCAATGAGCAGTTCTTC.

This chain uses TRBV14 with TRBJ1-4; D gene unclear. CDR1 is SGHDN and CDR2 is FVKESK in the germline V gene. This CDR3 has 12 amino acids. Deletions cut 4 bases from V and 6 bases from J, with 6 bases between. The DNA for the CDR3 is TGTGCCAGCAGCCGTCTGGATGAAAAACTGTTTTTT. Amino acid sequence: CASSRLDEKLFF.

CDR3 sequence: CSVVRGTTYNEQFF. CDR3 coding DNA: TGCAGCGTTGTGCGGGGGACTACTTACAATGAGCAGTTCTTC. The chain combines TRBV29-1 with TRBJ2-1, with 7 bases matching TRBD2. The length of the CDR3 is 14 residues. Germline V gives CDR1 SQVTM, CDR2 ANQGSEA. The junction had 7 bases not matched to a gene; V was cut back by 4 bases and J by 4 bases.

The CDR3 sequence: CASSETGTGWNEQYF. The DNA of the CDR3 is TGCGCCAGCAGTGAGACGGGGACAGGGTGGAACGAGCAGTACTTC. The chain carries TRBV10-1 and TRBJ2-4; 9 nucleotides agree with TRBD1. The J call may be in error: the DNA end matches TRBJ2-7 better. The CDR3 is 15 residues long. Germline V lookup: CDR1 WNHNN, CDR2 SYGVQD (reference sequence).

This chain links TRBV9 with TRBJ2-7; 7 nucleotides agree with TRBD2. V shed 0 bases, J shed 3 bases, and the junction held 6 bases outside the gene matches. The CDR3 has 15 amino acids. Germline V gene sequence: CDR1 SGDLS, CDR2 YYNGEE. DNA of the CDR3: TGTGCCAGCAGCGTAGCGGGAGGCGGCAGCTACGAGCAGTACTTC. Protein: CASSVAGGGSYEQYF.

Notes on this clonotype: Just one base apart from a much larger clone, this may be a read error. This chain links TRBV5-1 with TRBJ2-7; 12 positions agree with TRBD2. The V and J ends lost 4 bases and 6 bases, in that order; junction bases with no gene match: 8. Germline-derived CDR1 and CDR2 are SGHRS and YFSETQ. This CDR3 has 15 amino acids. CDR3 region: CASSHGTSGYCEQYF. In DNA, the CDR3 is TGCGCCAGCAGCCACGGGACTAGCGGGTACTGCGAGCAGTACTTC.

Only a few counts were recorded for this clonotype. The CDR3 is CASRPRSASYEQYF. The DNA for the CDR3 is TGTGCCAGCAGGCCAAGGAGTGCCTCCTACGAGCAGTACTTC. The chain has TRBV6-2 or TRBV6-3 and TRBJ2-7, with D uncertain. Trimming removed 6 bases at V and 0 bases at J, with 12 bases between. The CDR3 covers 14 residues. Germline V gives CDR1 MNHEY, CDR2 SVGEGT.

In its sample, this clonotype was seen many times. CDR3 bases: TGTGCCAGCAGCCCTATCTCAGGGGGCGATTACGAGCAGTACTTC. Its protein product is CASSPISGGDYEQYF. This chain joins TRBV7-2 and TRBJ2-7; 8 bases fit TRBD1. The CDR3 is made up of 15 amino acids. Trimming took 5 bases from V and 4 from J; bases not matched to a gene: 10. Germline CDR1 and CDR2: SGHTA and FQGNSA. The variable domain in full, with the rest retrieved from reference TRBV7-2 and TRBJ2-7, is GAGVSQSPSNKVTEKGKDVELRCDPISGHTALYWYRQSLGQGLEFLIYFQGNSAPDKSGLPSDRFSAERTGGSVSTLTIQRTQQEDSAVYLCASSPISGGDYEQYFGPGTRLTVT.

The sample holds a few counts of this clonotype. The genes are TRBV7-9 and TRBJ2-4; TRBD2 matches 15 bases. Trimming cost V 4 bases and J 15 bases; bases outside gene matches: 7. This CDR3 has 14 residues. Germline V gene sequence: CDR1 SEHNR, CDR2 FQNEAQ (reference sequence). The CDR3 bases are TGTGCCAGCAGCTCTCGGACTAGCGGGGGGGACCTGTACTTC. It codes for CASSSRTSGGDLYF.

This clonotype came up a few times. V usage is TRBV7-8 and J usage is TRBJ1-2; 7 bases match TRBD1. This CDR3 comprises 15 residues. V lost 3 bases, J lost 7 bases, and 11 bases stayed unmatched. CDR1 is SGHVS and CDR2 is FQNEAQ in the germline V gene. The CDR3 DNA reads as TGTGCCAGCAGCTTTTTTCGACAGGGAATTGGTGGCTACACCTTC. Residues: CASSFFRQGIGGYTF.

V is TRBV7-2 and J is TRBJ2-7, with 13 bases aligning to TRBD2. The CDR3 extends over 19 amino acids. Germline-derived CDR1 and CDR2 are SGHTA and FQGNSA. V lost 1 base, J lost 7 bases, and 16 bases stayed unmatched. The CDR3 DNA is TGTGCCAGCAGCTTAGACCCCACTAGCGGGGGGGCGGATTACAATGAGCAGTACTTC. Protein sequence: CASSLDPTSGGADYNEQYF.